The rows below give T cell receptor beta chains drawn from one sample of a study of PD-1 blockade in mismatch repair-deficient tumors. The protocol was immunoSEQ multiplex PCR, while the TCRdb copy is restricted to in-frame clones and leaves out a portion. Counted here are about 63,000 clones, approximately 88% occurring once; the ten biggest clones make up about 15%. This specimen was peripheral blood, taken 52 weeks after starting pembrolizumab. These receptors all stem from an adult with mismatch repair-deficient cancer. CDR3s include the opening cysteine and the closing phenylalanine or tryptophan. D genes are given only for firm matches. The size field is filled for only some rows; it gives once, few, many or a size class.

v_call	clone_size	j_call	d_call	cdr3_nt	cdr3_aa
TRBV30	NA	TRBJ2-1	NA	TGTGCCTGGAGTCGGTCCAGCGTCGATGAGCAGTTCTTC	CAWSRSSVDEQFF
TRBV7-2	NA	TRBJ2-3	TRBD2	TGTGCCAGCAGCCGGGGGCGGGAGGCAGATACGCAGTATTTT	CASSRGREADTQYF
TRBV29-1	NA	TRBJ2-1	NA	TGCAGCGTTGACCGCGTATACAATGAGCAGTTCTTC	CSVDRVYNEQFF
TRBV11-2	NA	TRBJ2-1	TRBD2	TGTGCCAGCAGCTCTAGACTAGCGGGAAATGGCGATGAGCAGTTCTTC	CASSSRLAGNGDEQFF
TRBV2	NA	TRBJ2-1	TRBD2	TGTGCCAGCAGTGAGACTAGCGGAAGCTCCTACAATGAGCAGTTCTTC	CASSETSGSSYNEQFF
TRBV12-1	NA	TRBJ2-1	NA	TGTGCCAGCAGCTGGGAGGGACAGGGAAAGAACAATGAGCAGTTCTTC	CASSWEGQGKNNEQFF
TRBV6-5	NA	TRBJ2-5	NA	TGTGCCAGCAGTTACTCGACCGGAGAAGAGACCCAGTACTTC	CASSYSTGEETQYF
TRBV5-6	NA	TRBJ2-1	NA	TGTGCCAGCAGCTTGCTAGAGAGTGAGCAGTTCTTC	CASSLLESEQFF
TRBV14	NA	TRBJ2-5	NA	TGTGCCAGCAGCCAAGGGAGTGTGAGCCAGTACTTC	CASSQGSVSQYF
TRBV29-1	NA	TRBJ2-7	NA	TGCAGCGTTGGTTTCCAAATGTACGAGCAGTACTTC	CSVGFQMYEQYF
TRBV2	NA	TRBJ2-3	NA	TGTGCCAGCAGTGAAGGTCAGCTAGATACGCAGTATTTT	CASSEGQLDTQYF
TRBV4-1	few	TRBJ2-7	NA	TGCGCCAGCAGCCAAGAAGCCAACTCCTACGAGCAGTACTTC	CASSQEANSYEQYF
TRBV19	NA	TRBJ2-3	NA	TGTGCCAGCAAGACAGGTCGAGTGGGAGATACGCAGTATTTT	CASKTGRVGDTQYF
TRBV7-9	NA	TRBJ2-5	NA	TGTGCCAGCAGCTGGTCGGGAGAGTACCAAGAGACCCAGTACTTC	CASSWSGEYQETQYF
TRBV11-2	NA	TRBJ2-6	NA	TGTGCCAGCAGCTTTCGTCCGGACGCGGGGCTGTCTGGGGCCAACGTCCTGACTTTC	CASSFRPDAGLSGANVLTF
TRBV7-9	NA	TRBJ2-7	NA	TGTGCCAGCAGGGGGTCCCAGGGGTGGGAGCAGTACTTC	CASRGSQGWEQYF
TRBV6-5	NA	TRBJ1-2	NA	TGTGCCAGCAGAGACTATGGCTACACCTTC	CASRDYGYTF
TRBV6-5	NA	TRBJ2-5	TRBD1	TGTGCCAGCAGTTACTCGACGACAGGGGGGGAGACCCAGTACTTC	CASSYSTTGGETQYF
TRBV29-1	NA	TRBJ2-7	TRBD2	TGCAGCGTTGAAGATCGGACTAGCGGGAGCTGGTACGAGCAGTACTTC	CSVEDRTSGSWYEQYF
TRBV5-1	few	TRBJ2-3	NA	TGCGCCAGCAGCTTGGTGCGGGATACGCAGTATTTT	CASSLVRDTQYF